This T cell receptor (beta chain) comes out of a study of response to subunit inactivated influenza vaccine. Study-wide findings and caveats: The authors proposed limited new T cell recruitment per seasonal influenza vaccination.

In the case of this clonotype: Its antigen remains unknown.

TCRdb fed the RT-PCR reads into MiXCR, producing one record per CDR3 protein. The sample has just over 300,000 distinct CDR3 sequences, around 22% seen once. The germline V gene encodes CDR1 DFQATT and CDR2 SNEGSKA (reference sequence). The CDR3 is 14 residues long. V was trimmed by 1 base and J by 4 bases, leaving 12 bases between them. The chain couples TRBV20-1 to TRBJ2-3; D is unclear. The receptor was derived from a man aged 50-75 years who received an inactivated influenza vaccine. The specimen was PBMCs from blood, collected roughly 20 months after vaccination. The CDR3, as DNA: TGCAGTGCTAGAGCCAGCTCTGCGGCAGATACGCAGTATTTT. Its translation: CSARASSAADTQYF.